One sample yielded the 30 T cell receptor beta chains listed below, sequenced in a study of blood T cell repertoires in COVID-19. The repertoire was sequenced with immunoSEQ multiplex PCR; TCRdb's copy has only in-frame clones and lacks some. The data contain hundreds of thousands of clones, about 88% of them seen just once; the ten biggest clones take up 0.75% to 0.9%. Sample: peripheral blood. The receptors stem from a man between 18 and 29 years old with COVID-19, enrolled during active disease.

The chain employs TRBV7-2 and TRBJ2-7; 7 bases fit TRBD1. J was trimmed by 3 bases and V by 2 bases; bases with no gene match: 4. CDR1 is SGHTA, CDR2 FQGNSA, per germline. CDR3 length equals 14 residues. The CDR3: CASSLTPGGYEQYF. CDR3 in DNA: TGTGCCAGCAGCTTAACCCCAGGGGGCTACGAGCAGTACTTC. The entire variable domain, with the rest obtained from reference TRBV7-2 and TRBJ2-7, is as follows: GAGVSQSPSNKVTEKGKDVELRCDPISGHTALYWYRQSLGQGLEFLIYFQGNSAPDKSGLPSDRFSAERTGGSVSTLTIQRTQQEDSAVYLCASSLTPGGYEQYFGPGTRLTVT.

The V and J genes are TRBV6-5 and TRBJ1-6; 8 bases are shared with TRBD1. The germline V gene encodes CDR1 MNHEY and CDR2 SVGAGI. This CDR3 has 14 amino acids. Germline trimming cut 4 bases from V and 10 bases from J; bases unmatched to any gene: 6. CDR3 sequence (DNA): TGTGCCAGCAGTTTCTCAGGGGGCTTGTCACCCCTCCACTTT. This codes for CASSFSGGLSPLHF.

The CDR3 loop is CASSFSTGYEKLFF. CDR3 nucleotides: TGTGCCAGCAGCTTTTCCACAGGGTACGAAAAACTGTTTTTT. The gene calls are TRBV5-5 and TRBJ1-4; weak D call: TRBD1 (6 bases). Germline V lookup: CDR1 SGHKS, CDR2 YYEKEE (reference sequence). The CDR3 sequence is 14 residues long. V dropped 2 bases and J dropped 8 bases, with 13 bases sitting between them.

The chain combines TRBV19 with TRBJ1-6, with D perhaps matching TRBD1 (6 bases). From germline, CDR1 is LNHDA and CDR2 SQIVND (reference sequence). The CDR3 contains 14 residues. The V gene lost 4 bases and the J gene lost 10 bases, with 14 bases spanning the gap. This CDR3 is CASSTTGYGSPLHF. The DNA for the CDR3 is TGTGCCAGTAGTACCACAGGGTACGGATCACCCCTCCACTTT.

This clone was seen a single time. This chain connects TRBV28 to TRBJ1-5, with TRBD1 identical over 8 bases. The germline V gene encodes CDR1 MDHEN and CDR2 SYDVKM. The CDR3 totals 16 residues. V was clipped by 5 bases and J by 4 bases; unmatched bases: 10. Written as DNA, the CDR3 is TGTGCCAGCAGTGGTAACATAGGACAGGGTAATCAGCCCCAGCATTTT. This sequence encodes CASSGNIGQGNQPQHF.

V is TRBV2 and J is TRBJ1-1; 8 nucleotides align to TRBD1. Germline V gene sequence: CDR1 SNHLY, CDR2 FYNNEI. CDR3 size: 14 residues. Trimming removed 6 bases from V and 5 bases from J; junction bases left unmatched: 8. The CDR3 nucleotides are TGTGCCAGCAGAGATTGGACAGGGCATACTGAAGCTTTCTTT. Protein: CASRDWTGHTEAFF.

The gene calls are TRBV4-1 and TRBJ1-5, with 7 bases fitting TRBD1. CDR1 MGHRA and CDR2 YSYEKL come from the germline V gene. Trimming cost V 0 bases and J 2 bases; bases outside gene matches: 7. The CDR3 loop spans 17 amino acids. The CDR3 bases are TGCGCCAGCAGCCAAGAGGGTAACAGGGGAGGCAATCAGCCCCAGCATTTT. Its protein product is CASSQEGNRGGNQPQHF.

This chain joins TRBV18 and TRBJ2-7; tentatively, D is TRBD2 (6 bases). Germline V gene data show CDR1 as KGHSH and CDR2 as LQKENI. Trimming removed 0 bases at V and 2 bases at J, with 11 bases between. The CDR3 has 15 amino acids. CDR3 amino acids: CASSPPGLPTYEQYF. Here the CDR3 DNA reads TGTGCCAGCTCACCACCGGGACTGCCGACCTACGAGCAGTACTTC.

V and J are TRBV18 and TRBJ2-1; 8 positions match TRBD2. The CDR3 has 14 amino acids. CDR1 is KGHSH, CDR2 LQKENI, per germline. With 3 bases clipped from V and 7 bases from J, the junction kept 5 bases outside the gene matches. The CDR3 DNA reads as TGTGCCAGCTCACCCGGGACTAGTGATAATGAGCAGTTCTTC. Translation: CASSPGTSDNEQFF.

The J gene is TRBJ1-3, the V gene TRBV9; D is unclear. Deletions cut 3 bases from V and 3 bases from J, with 10 bases between. Germline CDR1 SGDLS, CDR2 YYNGEE. This CDR3 comprises 14 residues. The CDR3 DNA reads TGTGCCAGCAGCGGTTCAGGTCGTGGAAACACCATATATTTT. This translates into CASSGSGRGNTIYF.

This clone was picked up a small number of times. This sequence joins TRBV18 and TRBJ2-7, with D maybe TRBD2 (5 bases). The CDR3 extends over 13 amino acids. Deletions cut 3 bases from V and 4 bases from J, with 10 bases between. Germline V CDR1 and CDR2: KGHSH, LQKENI. CDR3 residues: CASSPGLEYEQYF. CDR3 nucleotide sequence: TGTGCCAGCTCACCCGGACTGGAATACGAGCAGTACTTC. Together with reference TRBV18 and TRBJ2-7, the CDR3 gives the full variable domain: NAGVMQNPRHLVRRRGQEARLRCSPMKGHSHVYWYRQLPEEGLKFMVYLQKENIIDESGMPKERFSAEFPKEGPSILRIQQVVRGDSAAYFCASSPGLEYEQYFGPGTRLTVT.

J is TRBJ2-1 and V is TRBV29-1; a possible D gene is TRBD2 (5 bases). Germline V gene sequence: CDR1 SQVTM, CDR2 ANQGSEA. Between the trimmed V and J ends, which lost 4 bases and 9 bases, there was a span of 25 bases. CDR3 length: 16 amino acids. The CDR3 loop reads CSVVTPRVGRHSEQFF. The DNA for the CDR3 is TGCAGCGTTGTAACCCCCCGAGTGGGGAGACACTCTGAGCAGTTCTTC.

The chain recombines TRBV5-1 with TRBJ2-5; TRBD1 might be the D (5 bases). V dropped 2 bases and J dropped 3 bases, with 14 bases sitting between them. Germline assignment: CDR1 SGHRS and CDR2 YFSETQ. The CDR3 length is 15 residues. CDR3 DNA sequence: TGCGCCAGCAGCTTAGCAGGGCGGTTGGAAGAGACCCAGTACTTC. Amino acids: CASSLAGRLEETQYF.

The rearrangement links TRBV5-1 to TRBJ2-1, with TRBD2 matching over 14 bases. The CDR3 extends over 16 amino acids. Germline CDR1 reads SGHRS; CDR2 reads YFSETQ. With V trimmed by 4 bases and J by 7 bases, 7 bases remained unmatched. CDR3 sequence (DNA): TGCGCCAGCAGCGCCGGGACTAGCGGGAGTGTAAATGAGCAGTTCTTC. Amino acid sequence: CASSAGTSGSVNEQFF.

This chain joins TRBV18 and TRBJ2-7, with D unresolved. The CDR3 sequence is 16 residues long. V dropped 6 bases and J dropped 0 bases, with 18 bases sitting between them. Looked up from germline, CDR1 is KGHSH and CDR2 is LQKENI. CDR3 coding DNA: TGTGCCAGCTCCCAAAAACCCATGGAGATCTCCTACGAGCAGTACTTC. Protein: CASSQKPMEISYEQYF.

The chain has TRBV3-1 (or the pseudogene TRBV3-2) and TRBJ2-4; TRBD2 matches at 8 bases. J gave up 7 bases and V 7 bases, and 6 bases lay outside the gene matches. This CDR3 contains 13 residues. Germline lookup yields CDR1 LGHDT and CDR2 YNNKEL (reference sequence). CDR3 amino acids: CASTKRGGNIQYF. The CDR3, as DNA: TGTGCCAGCACCAAACGGGGGGGGAACATTCAGTACTTC.

V usage is TRBV19 and J usage is TRBJ1-2, with D possibly TRBD1 on 6 matching bases. Trimming took off 7 bases at V and 2 bases at J, with 17 bases between the two ends. This CDR3 has 15 amino acids. CDR1 is LNHDA, CDR2 SQIVND, per germline (reference sequence). CDR3 nucleotide sequence: TGTGCCAGTACCATCCTTGGGGGCAGGAACTATGGCTACACCTTC. Translation: CASTILGGRNYGYTF.

Only one count was recorded for this clone. This sample also contains other DNA sequences that code for the same CDR3. The rearrangement joins TRBV20-1 to TRBJ2-1; TRBD1 is a possible D gene (6 bases). V was clipped by 6 bases and J by 7 bases, with 10 bases between them. Germline CDR1 and CDR2: DFQATT and SNEGSKA (reference sequence). The CDR3 length is 11 residues. In DNA form, the CDR3 reads TGCAGTGCCTCTCAGGGGAATGAGCAGTTCTTC. It translates to CSASQGNEQFF.

The rearrangement joins TRBV6-6 to TRBJ2-1; TRBD2 matches at 10 bases. This CDR3 is built from 15 residues. Germline lookup yields CDR1 MNHNY and CDR2 SVGAGI (reference sequence). V dropped 0 bases and J dropped 8; count of bases not matched to a gene: 4. CDR3 in amino acids: CASSYSSGRAHEQFF. The CDR3 DNA is TGTGCCAGCAGTTACTCGAGCGGGAGGGCCCATGAGCAGTTCTTC.

This chain uses TRBV18 with TRBJ1-1; the D gene is possibly TRBD1 (5 bases). V shed 0 bases and J shed 11 bases, with 19 bases lying between them. Germline V gene data show CDR1 as KGHSH and CDR2 as LQKENI. The CDR3 spans 15 residues. The CDR3 loop reads CASSPPEGPGDYAFF. In DNA, the CDR3 is TGTGCCAGCTCACCACCTGAGGGCCCCGGGGACTACGCTTTCTTT.

This clone was recorded once. The V call is TRBV5-1, the J call TRBJ1-3, with D possibly being TRBD1 (5 bases). Trimming removed 0 bases from V and 4 bases from J, with 14 bases in between. This CDR3 region has 16 residues. CDR1 and CDR2 from the germline V gene are SGHRS and YFSETQ. For the CDR3, the DNA is TGCGCCAGCAGCTTGGAGGCAGGGCGATCCGGAAACACCATATATTTT. Its translation is CASSLEAGRSGNTIYF. Filled out from reference TRBV5-1 and TRBJ1-3, the complete variable domain reads KAGVTQTPRYLIKTRGQQVTLSCSPISGHRSVSWYQQTPGQGLQFLFEYFSETQRNKGNFPGRFSGRQFSNSRSEMNVSTLELGDSALYLCASSLEAGRSGNTIYFGEGSWLTVV.

J is TRBJ2-1 and V is TRBV7-2; D not certain. V lost 0 bases, J lost 7 bases, and 4 bases lay in between. The CDR3 has 12 residues. Germline assignment: CDR1 SGHTA and CDR2 FQGNSA. The CDR3 sequence: CASSLARNEQFF. CDR3 DNA sequence: TGTGCCAGCAGCTTAGCGCGGAATGAGCAGTTCTTC.

This chain links TRBV30 with TRBJ2-2, with D possibly matching TRBD2 (5 bases). This CDR3 comprises 14 residues. Trimming took 1 base from V and 5 from J, leaving 11 bases between them. The germline gives CDR1 GTSNPN, CDR2 SVGIG (reference sequence). The CDR3 region is CAWSGTRTTGELFF. For the CDR3, the DNA is TGTGCCTGGAGTGGCACTAGGACGACCGGGGAGCTGTTTTTT.

The V and J genes are TRBV24-1 and TRBJ2-2, with a tentative D call TRBD2 (6 bases). The V gene's germline CDR1 is KGHDR and CDR2 SFDVKD. The germline V and J ends were trimmed by 7 bases and 0 bases, with 17 bases remaining between them. This CDR3 region has 17 residues. CDR3 nucleotides: TGTGCCACCAGCGAGTCATTAGCGGTAACGAACACCGGGGAGCTGTTTTTT. Its protein product is CATSESLAVTNTGELFF.

This CDR3 reads CASSHPNALAGAHEQFF. CDR3 bases: TGCGCCAGCAGCCACCCGAACGCACTAGCGGGGGCCCATGAGCAGTTCTTC. The chain is built from TRBV4-1 and TRBJ2-1; 11 nucleotides align to TRBD2. The V segment lost 3 bases and the J segment 8 bases; nucleotides outside the gene matches: 12. This CDR3 region has 17 residues. Looked up from germline, CDR1 is MGHRA and CDR2 is YSYEKL.

The V and J genes are TRBV5-4 and TRBJ2-4; D is possibly TRBD1 (6 bases). The V gene lost 1 base and the J gene lost 7 bases, with 9 bases spanning the gap. Per germline, CDR1 SGHNT and CDR2 YYREEE (reference sequence). The CDR3 is made up of 13 amino acids. The CDR3 sequence is CASSLHRVNIQYF. The CDR3 DNA sequence: TGTGCCAGCAGCTTGCACAGGGTGAACATTCAGTACTTC.

The chain combines TRBV6-5 with TRBJ1-4; TRBD1 matches 8 bases. J gave up 8 bases and V 5 bases, and 7 bases lay outside the gene matches. CDR3 length equals 14 residues. The germline CDR1 and CDR2 sequences are MNHEY and SVGAGI. The CDR3 protein is CASSRDRGDEKLFF. The DNA of the CDR3 is TGTGCCAGCAGTCGAGACAGGGGAGACGAAAAACTGTTTTTT.

The V call is TRBV19, the J call TRBJ2-1; 10 nucleotides align to TRBD1. CDR3 length: 16 residues. V dropped 1 base and J dropped 1; count of bases not matched to a gene: 1. Germline V CDR1 and CDR2: LNHDA, SQIVND (reference sequence). This chain's CDR3 is CASSIGTGGSYNEQFF. CDR3 DNA sequence: TGTGCCAGTAGTATAGGGACAGGGGGATCCTACAATGAGCAGTTCTTC.

The chain is built from TRBV7-9 and TRBJ1-1; D uncertain. V was shortened by 5 bases and J by 1 base, with 14 bases between the two germline ends. The CDR3 has 15 amino acids. Germline CDR1 reads SEHNR; CDR2 reads FQNEAQ (reference sequence). The CDR3 is CASSPNSVTNTEAFF. The CDR3 region has the DNA TGTGCCAGCAGCCCTAACTCCGTCACGAACACTGAAGCTTTCTTT.

The chain's CDR3 is CASSPRQGVGETQYF. CDR3 sequence (DNA): TGCGCCAGCAGCCCCCGACAGGGGGTAGGAGAGACCCAGTACTTC. V usage is TRBV4-1 and J usage is TRBJ2-5; TRBD1 agrees at 9 bases. The CDR3 has 15 amino acids. Germline V gene lookup returns CDR1 MGHRA and CDR2 YSYEKL. The trim removed 4 bases at V and 4 bases at J, leaving 7 bases unmatched.